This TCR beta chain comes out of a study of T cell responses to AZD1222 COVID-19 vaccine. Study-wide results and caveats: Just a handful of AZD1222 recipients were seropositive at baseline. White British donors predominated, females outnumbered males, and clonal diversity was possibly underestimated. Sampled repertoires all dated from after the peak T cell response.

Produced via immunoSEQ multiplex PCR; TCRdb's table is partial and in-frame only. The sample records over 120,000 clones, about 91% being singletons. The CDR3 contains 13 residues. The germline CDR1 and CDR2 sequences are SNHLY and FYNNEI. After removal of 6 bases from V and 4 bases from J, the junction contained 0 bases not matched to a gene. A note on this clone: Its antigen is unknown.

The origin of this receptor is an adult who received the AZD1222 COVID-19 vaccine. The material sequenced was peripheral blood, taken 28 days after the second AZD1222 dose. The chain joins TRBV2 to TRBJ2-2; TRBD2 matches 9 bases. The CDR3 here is CASRAGGTGELFF. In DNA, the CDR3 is TGTGCCAGCAGAGCGGGAGGCACCGGGGAGCTGTTTTTT. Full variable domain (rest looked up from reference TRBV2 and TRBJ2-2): EPEVTQTPSHQVTQMGQEVILRCVPISNHLYFYWYRQILGQKVEFLVSFYNNEISEKSEIFDDQFSVERPDGSNFTLKIRSTKLEDSAMYFCASRAGGTGELFFGEGSRLTVL.